The 5 T cell receptor beta chains presented below share a single source sample, sequenced in a study of cytomegalovirus exposure and HLA in healthy donors. 13 Jbeta primers and 60 Vbeta primers were used for the PCR. Some clones are missing from TCRdb's copy, which holds only in-frame ones; the method was immunoSEQ multiplex PCR. The sample consists of roughly 100,000 clones, roughly 76% of them appearing once. Input material: PBMCs. The source is a woman between 50 and 59 years old in good health and CMV-seropositive.

J is TRBJ1-5 and V is TRBV27, with a weak D call TRBD1 (6 bases). Per the germline V gene, CDR1 is MNHEY and CDR2 is SMNVEV (reference sequence). V was clipped by 5 bases and J by 9 bases, with 20 bases between them. This CDR3 region has 15 residues. The CDR3 loop reads CASSGGGRGRGPQHF. The CDR3 DNA reads TGTGCCAGCAGTGGGGGGGGCCGGGGAAGAGGGCCCCAGCATTTT.

The rearrangement uses TRBV6-5 and TRBJ2-7; TRBD1 matches at 10 bases. Germline V lookup: CDR1 MNHEY, CDR2 SVGAGI. CDR3 length: 15 amino acids. V trimming: 7 bases; J trimming: 4 bases; junction bases outside the gene matches: 10. As DNA, the CDR3 is TGTGCCAGCAAAACTGCCGGGACAGGGGTTTACGAGCAGTACTTC. It is translated as CASKTAGTGVYEQYF.

The rearrangement joins TRBV7-9 to TRBJ1-1; tentative D call: TRBD1 (5 bases). The CDR3 has 14 residues. Trimming took off 3 bases at V and 5 bases at J, with 13 bases between the two ends. Germline CDR1 is SEHNR and CDR2 is FQNEAQ (reference sequence). Here the CDR3 reads CASSFTRGSTEAFF. CDR3 sequence (DNA): TGTGCCAGCAGCTTCACCCGGGGGAGTACTGAAGCTTTCTTT.

The rearrangement links TRBV7-2 to TRBJ1-1, with 12 bases lining up with TRBD1. The germline V gene has CDR1 SGHTA and CDR2 FQGNSA. This CDR3 contains 15 residues. The V gene end was trimmed by 5 bases and the J gene end by 8 bases; junction bases not matched to a gene: 9. Written as DNA, the CDR3 is TGTGCCAGCAGCGGACTTGGGACAGGGGGCGGAGAAGCTTTCTTT. It specifies CASSGLGTGGGEAFF. The whole variable domain, remainder taken from reference TRBV7-2 and TRBJ1-1, is GAGVSQSPSNKVTEKGKDVELRCDPISGHTALYWYRQSLGQGLEFLIYFQGNSAPDKSGLPSDRFSAERTGGSVSTLTIQRTQQEDSAVYLCASSGLGTGGGEAFFGQGTRLTVV.

This clone was counted a few times. The CDR3 region has the DNA TGTGCCAGCAGCTTCCACAGGGACAGAGATAATTCACCCCTCCACTTT. Protein sequence: CASSFHRDRDNSPLHF. This chain links TRBV5-8 with TRBJ1-6; 7 bases fit TRBD1. The CDR3 has 16 amino acids. Losses at the gene ends were 2 bases for V and 5 bases for J; bases not matched to a gene: 7. Germline CDR1 and CDR2: SGHTS and YDEGEE.